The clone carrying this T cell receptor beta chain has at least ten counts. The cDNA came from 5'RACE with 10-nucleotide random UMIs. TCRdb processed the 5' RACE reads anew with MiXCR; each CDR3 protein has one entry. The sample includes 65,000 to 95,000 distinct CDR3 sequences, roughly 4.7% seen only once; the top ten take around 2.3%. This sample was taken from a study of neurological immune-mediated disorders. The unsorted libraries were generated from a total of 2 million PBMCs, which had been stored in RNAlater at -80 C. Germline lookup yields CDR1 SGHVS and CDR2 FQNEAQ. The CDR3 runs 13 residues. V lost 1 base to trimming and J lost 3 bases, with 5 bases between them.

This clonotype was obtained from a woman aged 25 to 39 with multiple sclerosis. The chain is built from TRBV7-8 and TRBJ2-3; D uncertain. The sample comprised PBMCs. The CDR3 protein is CASSLGRTDTQYF. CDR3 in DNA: TGTGCCAGCAGCTTAGGACGGACAGATACGCAGTATTTT. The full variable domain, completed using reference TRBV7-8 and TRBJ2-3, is GAGVSQSPRYKVAKRGQDVALRCDPISGHVSLFWYQQALGQGPEFLTYFQNEAQLDKSGLPSDRFFAERPEGSVSTLKIQRTQQEDSAVYLCASSLGRTDTQYFGPGTRLTVL.